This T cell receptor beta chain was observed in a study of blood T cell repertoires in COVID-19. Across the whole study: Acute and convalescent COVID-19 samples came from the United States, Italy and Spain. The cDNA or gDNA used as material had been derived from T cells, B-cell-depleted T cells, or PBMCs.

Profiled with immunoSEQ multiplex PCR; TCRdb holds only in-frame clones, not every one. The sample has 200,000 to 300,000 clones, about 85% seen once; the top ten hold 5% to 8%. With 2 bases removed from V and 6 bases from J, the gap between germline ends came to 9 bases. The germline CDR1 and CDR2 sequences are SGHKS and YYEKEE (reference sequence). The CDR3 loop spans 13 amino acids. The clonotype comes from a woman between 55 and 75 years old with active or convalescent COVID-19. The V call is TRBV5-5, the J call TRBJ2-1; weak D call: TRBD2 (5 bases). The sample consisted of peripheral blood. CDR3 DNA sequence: TGTGCCAGCAGCTTCGAAGGGAGCAATGAGCAGTTCTTC. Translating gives CASSFEGSNEQFF.